A single sample gave rise to the 26 T cell receptor beta chains below, sequenced in a study of OX40 agonist ivuxolimab in advanced cancers. Sequencing was performed with immunoSEQ multiplex PCR; in TCRdb, only in-frame clones are kept and a portion is missing. Here the sample spans 40,000 or so clones, about 86% being singletons. The input for sequencing was CD4+ or CD8+ T cells sorted from blood, taken in a trial of the OX40 agonist ivuxolimab. Receptors were obtained from an adult with an advanced solid tumor such as melanoma, head and neck, liver or kidney cancer.

The chain joins TRBV7-3 to TRBJ1-1, with 7 positions matching TRBD1. The CDR3 totals 14 residues. After removal of 4 bases from V and 4 bases from J, the junction contained 6 bases not matched to a gene. Germline CDR1 is SGHTA and CDR2 is FQGTGA. This CDR3 reads CASSSRQGSTEAFF. As DNA, the CDR3 is TGTGCCAGCAGCTCTCGACAGGGAAGCACTGAAGCTTTCTTT.

The chain is built from TRBV6-1 and TRBJ2-7; D is unclear. V dropped 7 bases and J dropped 2 bases, with 6 bases sitting between them. This CDR3 spans 11 amino acids. Per the germline V gene, CDR1 is MNHNS and CDR2 is SASEGT. The CDR3: CASTETYEQYF. In DNA form, the CDR3 reads TGTGCCAGCACCGAGACCTACGAGCAGTACTTC.

The chain employs TRBV4-2 and TRBJ2-6; TRBD2 is a possible D gene (6 bases). Between the trimmed V and J ends, which lost 1 base and 2 bases, there was a span of 15 bases. CDR3 size: 18 residues. Germline values: CDR1 LGHNA, CDR2 YNFKEQ. CDR3 loop: CASSQGSNGSPGANVLTF. The CDR3 DNA follows: TGTGCCAGCAGCCAAGGGTCTAACGGGAGTCCTGGGGCCAACGTCCTGACTTTC.

This chain uses TRBV19 with TRBJ1-1; D might be TRBD1 (5 bases). Germline V gives CDR1 LNHDA, CDR2 SQIVND (reference sequence). Trimming took off 7 bases at V and 4 bases at J, with 19 bases between the two ends. This CDR3 is built from 15 residues. CDR3 coding DNA: TGTGCCAGTAACCCCCTGGGACCCCCCAGCACTGAAGCTTTCTTT. Translated, it gives CASNPLGPPSTEAFF.

The rearrangement uses TRBV6-1 and TRBJ2-1, with 7 bases aligning to TRBD2. J gave up 5 bases and V 8 bases, and 6 bases lay outside the gene matches. Germline CDR1 and CDR2: MNHNS and SASEGT. This CDR3 comprises 13 residues. The CDR3 is CASVAGLNNEQFF. Here the CDR3 DNA reads TGTGCCAGCGTAGCGGGCCTTAACAATGAGCAGTTCTTC.

This chain connects TRBV28 to TRBJ2-3, with 8 positions matching TRBD2. V gave up 4 bases and J gave up 6 bases; unmatched junction bases: 12. Germline V CDR1 and CDR2: MDHEN, SYDVKM. The CDR3 consists of 16 residues. CDR3 region: CASSSMSGRGPDTQYF. The CDR3 region has the DNA TGTGCCAGCAGTTCAATGAGCGGGAGAGGTCCCGATACGCAGTATTTT.

The CDR3 region is CASSLGGGSGRDTQYF. The CDR3 region has the DNA TGTGCCAGCAGCTTGGGGGGCGGTAGCGGGAGAGATACGCAGTATTTT. The V call is TRBV7-6, the J call TRBJ2-3, with 9 bases identical to TRBD2. This CDR3 is built from 16 residues. CDR1 and CDR2 (germline): SGHVS, FNYEAQ. The junction had 9 bases not matched to a gene; V was cut back by 3 bases and J by 5 bases.

This sequence joins TRBV9 and TRBJ2-5; 13 nucleotides agree with TRBD2. Germline CDR1 and CDR2: SGDLS and YYNGEE. Germline trimming cut 4 bases from V and 5 bases from J; bases unmatched to any gene: 5. The CDR3 runs to 15 residues. CDR3 amino acids: CASSFGTSGAETQYF. DNA of the CDR3: TGTGCCAGCAGCTTCGGGACTAGCGGGGCTGAGACCCAGTACTTC.

The genes are TRBV28 and TRBJ1-5, with 10 bases matching TRBD1. Per germline, CDR1 MDHEN and CDR2 SYDVKM. The V and J ends lost 10 bases and 4 bases, in that order; junction bases with no gene match: 13. The CDR3 loop spans 16 amino acids. This CDR3 reads CATAPAGTGVNQPQHF. Here the CDR3 DNA reads TGTGCCACCGCCCCGGCCGGGACAGGGGTAAATCAGCCCCAGCATTTT.

The J gene is TRBJ2-7, the V gene TRBV4-2; D might be TRBD2 (5 bases). Trimming left V 0 bases short and J 0 bases short, with 12 bases between. In germline, CDR1 is LGHNA, CDR2 YNFKEQ. The CDR3 runs to 16 residues. This chain's CDR3 is CASSQDLTTNSYEQYF. In DNA, the CDR3 is TGTGCCAGCAGCCAAGACTTGACTACCAACTCCTACGAGCAGTACTTC.

The chain recombines TRBV6-4 with TRBJ2-1, with 11 nucleotides matching TRBD2. Trimming took 2 bases from V and 4 from J; bases not matched to a gene: 10. CDR3 length: 18 residues. Germline CDR1 is MRHNA and CDR2 is SNTAGT. Written as DNA, the CDR3 is TGTGCCAGCAGTGACATTTTTCGGACTAGCGGGCAGTACAATGAGCAGTTCTTC. Its translation: CASSDIFRTSGQYNEQFF.

The genes are TRBV5-6 and TRBJ2-2, with D maybe TRBD1 (6 bases). CDR3 length: 15 amino acids. The germline CDR1 and CDR2 sequences are SGHDT and YYEEEE. Trimming stripped 4 bases from V and 0 bases from J, with 10 bases between. For the CDR3, the DNA is TGTGCCAGCAGCGAAAACAGGGCGAACACCGGGGAGCTGTTTTTT. Protein: CASSENRANTGELFF. The full variable domain, with the rest looked up from reference TRBV5-6 and TRBJ2-2, is DAGVTQSPTHLIKTRGQQVTLRCSPKSGHDTVSWYQQALGQGPQFIFQYYEEEERQRGNFPDRFSGHQFPNYSSELNVNALLLGDSALYLCASSENRANTGELFFGEGSRLTVL.

J is TRBJ2-7 and V is TRBV11-2; D gene ambiguous. Germline loops: CDR1 SGHAT, CDR2 FQNNGV. Trimming cost V 4 bases and J 4 bases, with 14 bases left between them. This CDR3 spans 14 amino acids. CDR3 sequence (DNA): TGTGCCAGCAGCTCTATCAGCATGGGTTACGAGCAGTACTTC. Its translation is CASSSISMGYEQYF.

This rearrangement joins TRBV4-3 to TRBJ2-1; 8 nucleotides line up with TRBD1. This CDR3 comprises 15 residues. Germline V gene sequence: CDR1 LGHNA, CDR2 YSLEER. Trimming removed 4 bases from V and 7 bases from J; junction bases left unmatched: 9. This CDR3 is CASSPPDRERNEQFF. The CDR3 coding sequence is TGCGCCAGCAGCCCCCCGGACAGGGAGAGGAATGAGCAGTTCTTC.

The chain recombines TRBV11-2 with TRBJ2-1; 9 nucleotides line up with TRBD2. CDR1 and CDR2 (germline): SGHAT, FQNNGV. V was clipped by 7 bases and J by 5 bases; unmatched bases: 9. The CDR3 runs to 15 residues. CDR3 nucleotides: TGTGCCAGCACCTTCACAGCGGGAGGAGACAATGAGCAGTTCTTC. Translation: CASTFTAGGDNEQFF.

This clone was observed a single time. V is TRBV10-3 and J is TRBJ2-3; D gene uncertain. The length of the CDR3 is 12 residues. Deletions cut 2 bases from V and 8 bases from J, with 8 bases between. Germline V gene lookup returns CDR1 ENHRY and CDR2 SYGVKD. CDR3 sequence (DNA): TGTGCCATCAGTGAGCCCCCAGGTACGCAGTATTTT. Translated: CAISEPPGTQYF.

The rearrangement uses TRBV7-6 and TRBJ2-1, with 9 bases identical to TRBD2. This CDR3 contains 18 residues. Unmatched junction bases numbered 9, after V lost 1 base and J lost 2 bases. Germline CDR1 reads SGHVS; CDR2 reads FNYEAQ. The CDR3 is CASSLGTSAQLTYNEQFF. In DNA, the CDR3 is TGTGCCAGCAGCTTAGGGACTAGCGCTCAGCTAACCTACAATGAGCAGTTCTTC.

The genes are TRBV2 and TRBJ2-1, with 8 bases aligning to TRBD1. The CDR3 sequence is 15 residues long. The germline V gene encodes CDR1 SNHLY and CDR2 FYNNEI. The V and J ends lost 3 bases and 4 bases, in that order; junction bases with no gene match: 5. CDR3 DNA sequence: TGTGCCAGCAGTGAGGACAGGGCCGCGTACAATGAGCAGTTCTTC. Its translation is CASSEDRAAYNEQFF. The full variable domain, in which reference TRBV2 and TRBJ2-1 provide the parts outside the CDR3, is EPEVTQTPSHQVTQMGQEVILRCVPISNHLYFYWYRQILGQKVEFLVSFYNNEISEKSEIFDDQFSVERPDGSNFTLKIRSTKLEDSAMYFCASSEDRAAYNEQFFGPGTRLTVL.

This chain links TRBV5-1 with TRBJ1-1; D uncertain. V was trimmed by 0 bases and J by 3 bases, leaving 12 bases between them. The CDR3 consists of 15 residues. Germline V gene data show CDR1 as SGHRS and CDR2 as YFSETQ. Here the CDR3 DNA reads TGCGCCAGCAGCTTGGTCTCCGTCTCGGACACTGAAGCTTTCTTT. Encoded protein: CASSLVSVSDTEAFF.

The rearrangement joins TRBV30 to TRBJ1-4; D remains unclear. The V end was cut by 3 bases, the J end by 6 bases, with 17 bases between. The CDR3 totals 15 residues. CDR1 and CDR2 (germline): GTSNPN, SVGIG (reference sequence). This CDR3 is CAWSQGGLGHEKLFF. CDR3 DNA sequence: TGTGCCTGGAGCCAAGGAGGCCTCGGGCATGAAAAACTGTTTTTT.

This clone was seen just once. This sequence joins TRBV7-9 and TRBJ2-6; 14 nucleotides align to TRBD2. The germline V gene encodes CDR1 SEHNR and CDR2 FQNEAQ (reference sequence). After removal of 5 bases from V and 3 bases from J, the junction contained 6 bases not matched to a gene. The CDR3 extends over 18 amino acids. The DNA of the CDR3 is TGTGCCAGCAGCCCGACTAGCGGGAGGGTAAATGGGGCCAACGTCCTGACTTTC. Translated: CASSPTSGRVNGANVLTF.

In regard to this clone: Sequence at one end of the junction differs from germline and may be a read error. The chain links TRBV2 to TRBJ1-1, with 7 nucleotides matching TRBD1. CDR3 length: 14 amino acids. Germline V gene sequence: CDR1 SNHLY, CDR2 FYNNEI. CDR3 DNA sequence: TGTGCCAGCAGTCCCAGCGCAACGACAGGGCAGTCCCTTTTT. Translation: CASSPSATTGQSLF.

The rearrangement joins TRBV7-6 to TRBJ2-3; D possibly uses TRBD1 or TRBD2 (5 bases each). Germline loops: CDR1 SGHVS, CDR2 FNYEAQ. Trimming cost V 5 bases and J 0 bases, with 9 bases left between them. The CDR3 sequence is 14 residues long. The CDR3 region is CASSIRGSTDTQYF. DNA for the CDR3: TGTGCCAGCAGCATCCGGGGCAGCACAGATACGCAGTATTTT.

In its sample, this clone was seen once. The V gene is TRBV30, the J gene TRBJ1-4; D not resolved. The CDR3 loop spans 13 amino acids. Germline-derived CDR1 and CDR2 are GTSNPN and SVGIG (reference sequence). Trimming left V 4 bases short and J 8 bases short, with 14 bases between. In nucleotides, the CDR3 is TGTGCCTGGACGGGTCCCGGAGGGGAAAAACTGTTTTTT. As protein: CAWTGPGGEKLFF.

The chain recombines TRBV15 with TRBJ2-5; D assignment may be TRBD1 or TRBD2 (5 bases each). Germline V gives CDR1 LNHNV, CDR2 YYDKDF (reference sequence). Trimming left V 4 bases short and J 4 bases short, with 10 bases between. The CDR3 totals 13 residues. CDR3 sequence reads: CATSTWGPETQYF. DNA for the CDR3: TGTGCCACCAGCACCTGGGGACCAGAGACCCAGTACTTC.

This clone appeared once. This chain joins TRBV2 and TRBJ2-5; tentative D call: TRBD2 (5 bases). This CDR3 is 13 amino acids long. Trimming removed 7 bases from V and 5 bases from J, with 14 bases in between. Germline CDR1 reads SNHLY; CDR2 reads FYNNEI. The DNA of the CDR3 is TGTGCCAGCAAGGGAGTAATCTTGGAGACCCAGTACTTC. Its protein product is CASKGVILETQYF. Full variable domain (rest looked up from reference TRBV2 and TRBJ2-5): EPEVTQTPSHQVTQMGQEVILRCVPISNHLYFYWYRQILGQKVEFLVSFYNNEISEKSEIFDDQFSVERPDGSNFTLKIRSTKLEDSAMYFCASKGVILETQYFGPGTRLLVL.